Sequencing of this T cell receptor beta chain was carried out in a study of cytomegalovirus exposure and HLA in healthy donors. Both 60 Vbeta primers and 13 Jbeta primers went into the PCR. The data were produced by immunoSEQ multiplex PCR, yet TCRdb's version contains in-frame clones alone and is incomplete. Its table records tens of thousands of clones. The CDR3 is 13 amino acids. CDR1 is SGHTA, CDR2 FQGNSA, per germline. Deletions cut 3 bases from V and 3 bases from J, with 8 bases between. A note on this clone: Its specificity is not known.

Broader study findings: The majority of TCR sequences were rare, yet some public TCRs appeared in many donors.

Sequencing used PBMCs. This TCR was sampled from a woman in her thirties in good health and CMV-seropositive. The V gene is TRBV7-2, the J gene TRBJ1-2; unclear D gene. CDR3 nucleotides: TGTGCCAGCAGCTTTGGACTTGACTATGGCTACACCTTC. The encoded protein is CASSFGLDYGYTF.